This is a list of T cell receptor beta chains from one sample in a study of blood T cell repertoires in COVID-19. Measured with immunoSEQ multiplex PCR; TCRdb has only the in-frame clones, and not every one. The sample records approximately 82,000 clones, roughly 82% being singletons. The sequencing sample was made of peripheral blood. The receptors derive from a man aged 45 to 65 with active or convalescent COVID-19. The CDR3 runs from the conserved cysteine through the conserved F or W. Each record gives: J gene, V gene, clone size, D gene, CDR3 DNA, CDR3 protein. The D gene is left open where the match is weak. Not all rows give a size; the values are once, few, many and, for expanded clones, a class.

J: TRBJ1-5; V: TRBV18; size: NA; D: NA; DNA: TGTGCCAGCTCACCGGGGGGTGGAAGCAATCAGCCCCAGCATTTT; CDR3: CASSPGGGSNQPQHF
J: TRBJ2-3; V: TRBV15; size: NA; D: TRBD2; DNA: TGTGCCACCAGCAGAGAACTAGCGGCGAGGGGCACAGATACGCAGTATTTT; CDR3: CATSRELAARGTDTQYF
J: TRBJ1-5; V: TRBV3-1/TRBV3-2; size: few; D: NA; DNA: TGTGCCAGCAGCCAAAATACAGCGGAGCCCCAGCATTTT; CDR3: CASSQNTAEPQHF
J: TRBJ2-1; V: TRBV5-4; size: NA; D: TRBD2; DNA: TGTGCCAGCAGCCCGACTAGCGGGGGGGCCAATGAGCAGTTCTTC; CDR3: CASSPTSGGANEQFF
J: TRBJ2-1; V: TRBV11-1; size: NA; D: TRBD2; DNA: TGTGCCAGCAGCTTAGTAGGGAGGGCGCCATACAATGAGCAGTTCTTC; CDR3: CASSLVGRAPYNEQFF
J: TRBJ2-7; V: TRBV4-1; size: NA; D: TRBD1; DNA: TGCGCCAGCAGCCAAACTGGACAGGGCGACGAGCAGTACTTC; CDR3: CASSQTGQGDEQYF
J: TRBJ2-1; V: TRBV20-1; size: few; D: NA; DNA: TGCAGTGCTAGTGACGCGGGGGCGATGAATGAGCAGTTCTTC; CDR3: CSASDAGAMNEQFF
J: TRBJ1-1; V: TRBV27; size: NA; D: NA; DNA: TGTGCCGCCGGGGGGGGGCTAGGTGAAGCTTTCTTT; CDR3: CAAGGGLGEAFF
J: TRBJ1-2; V: TRBV18; size: many; D: TRBD1; DNA: TGTGCCAGCAAGGGGGCTCTGGAAGGCTACACCTTC; CDR3: CASKGALEGYTF
J: TRBJ2-2; V: TRBV24-1; size: NA; D: TRBD2; DNA: TGTGCCACCAGTGATTCCCGGGGGGCGAACACCGGGGAGCTGTTTTTT; CDR3: CATSDSRGANTGELFF
J: TRBJ2-1; V: TRBV7-2; size: few; D: NA; DNA: TGTGCCAGCAGCTTAGAGTCTTCCGGGGGGCAGTTCTTC; CDR3: CASSLESSGGQFF
J: TRBJ1-4; V: TRBV3-1/TRBV3-2; size: NA; D: TRBD1; DNA: TGTGCCAGCAGCCAAGATTGGGGACAGGGGTTTGAAAAACTGTTTTTT; CDR3: CASSQDWGQGFEKLFF
J: TRBJ2-3; V: TRBV5-4; size: NA; D: NA; DNA: TGTGCCAGCAGCCTACAGGGTGGGGCAGATACGCAGTATTTT; CDR3: CASSLQGGADTQYF
J: TRBJ2-3; V: TRBV19; size: NA; D: NA; DNA: TGTGCCAGTAGCCGAATCACAGGCACAGATACGCAGTATTTT; CDR3: CASSRITGTDTQYF
J: TRBJ2-5; V: TRBV2; size: NA; D: NA; DNA: TGTGCCAGCAGTGATATGGCTGTTCAAGAGACCCAGTACTTC; CDR3: CASSDMAVQETQYF
J: TRBJ2-3; V: TRBV6-2/TRBV6-3; size: NA; D: NA; DNA: TGTGCCAGCAGTCCCCGTGTGACAACGTGGAAAGATACGCAGTATTTT; CDR3: CASSPRVTTWKDTQYF
J: TRBJ2-1; V: TRBV7-2; size: few; D: NA; DNA: TGTGCCAGCAGCTTAAACCGGAATGAGCAGTTCTTC; CDR3: CASSLNRNEQFF